The 4 T cell receptor beta chains in this list originate from one sample, sequenced in a study of blood T cell repertoires in COVID-19. Data came from immunoSEQ multiplex PCR; TCRdb stores just in-frame clones and leaves some out. The sample has approximately 140,000 clones, about 86% seen once. The specimen was peripheral blood. Receptors were obtained from a middle-aged woman with acute or convalescent COVID-19.

This clone was recorded once. The J gene is TRBJ1-3, the V gene TRBV10-3; 7 positions match TRBD1. The germline V gene encodes CDR1 ENHRY and CDR2 SYGVKD. The CDR3 is 16 residues long. The V and J ends lost 5 bases and 0 bases, in that order; junction bases with no gene match: 7. CDR3 DNA sequence: TGTGCCATCAGTTCCATAAAGGGGGCCTCTGGAAACACCATATATTTT. Translated: CAISSIKGASGNTIYF.

This clone was picked up one time. The chain carries TRBV30 and TRBJ1-5; D not certain. CDR1 GTSNPN and CDR2 SVGIG come from the germline V gene (reference sequence). The CDR3 covers 13 residues. Here the CDR3 reads CAARGEPNQPQHF. DNA of the CDR3: TGTGCTGCCCGCGGGGAGCCCAATCAGCCCCAGCATTTT.

This clone was seen once. The chain recombines TRBV2 with TRBJ2-7; 9 positions agree with TRBD2. In germline, CDR1 is SNHLY, CDR2 FYNNEI. There are 15 residues in the CDR3. V trimming: 6 bases; J trimming: 4 bases; junction bases outside the gene matches: 10. The CDR3 spells CASSPLAGLPYEQYF. Here the CDR3 DNA reads TGTGCCAGCAGCCCACTAGCGGGCTTACCTTACGAGCAGTACTTC.

The chain employs TRBV18 and TRBJ2-3, with 10 positions matching TRBD1. CDR3 length: 18 amino acids. After removal of 5 bases from V and 0 bases from J, the junction contained 11 bases not matched to a gene. Germline CDR1 and CDR2: KGHSH and LQKENI. CDR3 bases: TGTGCCAGCTCATTGCGGGACAGGGGCCCTACGAGCACAGATACGCAGTATTTT. Translated: CASSLRDRGPTSTDTQYF.